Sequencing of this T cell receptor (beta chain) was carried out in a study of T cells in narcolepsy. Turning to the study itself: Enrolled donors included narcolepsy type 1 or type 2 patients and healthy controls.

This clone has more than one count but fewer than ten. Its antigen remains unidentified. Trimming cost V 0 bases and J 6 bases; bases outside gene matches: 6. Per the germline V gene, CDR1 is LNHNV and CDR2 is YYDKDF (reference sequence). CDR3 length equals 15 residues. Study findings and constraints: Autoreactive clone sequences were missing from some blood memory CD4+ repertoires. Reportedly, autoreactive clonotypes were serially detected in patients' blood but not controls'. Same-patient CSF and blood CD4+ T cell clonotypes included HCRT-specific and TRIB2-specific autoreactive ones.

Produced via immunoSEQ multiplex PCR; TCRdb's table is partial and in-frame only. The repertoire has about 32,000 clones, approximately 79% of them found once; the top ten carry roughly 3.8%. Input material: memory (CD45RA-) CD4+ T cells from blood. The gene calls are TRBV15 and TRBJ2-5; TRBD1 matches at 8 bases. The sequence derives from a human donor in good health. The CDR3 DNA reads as TGTGCCACCAGCAGAGACGCAGGGGGCGGGAAGACCCAGTACTTC. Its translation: CATSRDAGGGKTQYF.